Following are 29 T cell receptor beta chains from one sample sequenced in a study of human T cells and chemical hapten exposure (dated by TCRdb to the early 2020s). The method behind the library was RACE. Sequencing used a NextSeq 500. Clones were called with MiXCR by TCRdb after fastp trimmed the public reads at Q25, and only in-frame beta chains were retained. Every distinct CDR3 protein forms one entry, paired with its most common genes and DNA. The sample contains over 75,000 distinct CDR3 sequences, approximately 11% of them found a single time. 1.1% of the sample is held by the ten biggest clonotypes. The time point label on this specimen signifies: patch test 3, about 24 weeks after DPC sensitization. The sample's treatment or condition, from its label and the paper: therapeutic diphenylcyclopropenone sensitization with weekly scalp DPC. The source was whole blood, collected in connection with sensitization to the hapten diphenylcyclopropenone (DPC). These receptors originate from a woman in her thirties with alopecia areata. Some clones in this sample may be carry-over from other donors' samples.

There are a few counts of this clonotype. The chain employs TRBV3-1 and TRBJ2-5, with a weak D call TRBD2 (7 bases). Looked up from germline, CDR1 is LGHDT and CDR2 is YNNKEL (reference sequence). The CDR3 runs to 16 residues. V lost 4 bases and J 2 bases, leaving 17 bases between the germline ends. CDR3 coding DNA: TGTGCCAGCAGCCCCGAGGGCGGGGGCCTTCAAGAGACCCAGTACTTC. It specifies CASSPEGGGLQETQYF.

The V and J genes are TRBV9 and TRBJ2-1, with 9 bases that match TRBD2. The CDR3 loop spans 15 amino acids. CDR1 is SGDLS, CDR2 YYNGEE, per germline. Unmatched junction bases numbered 3, after V lost 3 bases and J lost 2 bases. CDR3 bases: TGTGCCAGCAGCGCAGGCGGGAGGGCCTACAATGAGCAGTTCTTC. The encoded protein is CASSAGGRAYNEQFF.

This clonotype was seen ten or more times. This sequence joins TRBV28 and TRBJ1-5; D might be TRBD1 (5 bases). This CDR3 has 16 residues. The germline V gene encodes CDR1 MDHEN and CDR2 SYDVKM. V was trimmed by 2 bases and J by 2 bases, leaving 13 bases between them. The CDR3 region is CASSLATGSRNQPQHF. Written as DNA, the CDR3 is TGTGCCAGCAGTTTAGCCACAGGTTCCCGCAATCAGCCCCAGCATTTT.

The chain uses TRBV12-3 or TRBV12-4 and TRBJ1-1; no definite D call. Trimming stripped 5 bases from V and 7 bases from J, with 11 bases between. This CDR3 comprises 12 residues. The CDR3 region has the DNA TGTGCCAGCAGTCCCGATGGGTTTGAAGCTTTCTTT. This sequence encodes CASSPDGFEAFF.

This clonotype has a count of ten or more. V gene TRBV13 combines with J gene TRBJ2-1; TRBD1 matches at 7 bases. The length of the CDR3 is 13 residues. Germline lookup yields CDR1 PRHDT and CDR2 FYEKMQ (reference sequence). The V gene end was trimmed by 5 bases and the J gene end by 6 bases; junction bases not matched to a gene: 4. The CDR3, as DNA: TGTGCCAGCAGCCTACACAGGGGCAATGAGCAGTTCTTC. Its protein product is CASSLHRGNEQFF. Based on the CDR3 plus reference TRBV13 and TRBJ2-1, the full variable domain is AAGVIQSPRHLIKEKRETATLKCYPIPRHDTVYWYQQGPGQDPQFLISFYEKMQSDKGSIPDRFSAQQFSDYHSELNMSSLELGDSALYFCASSLHRGNEQFFGPGTRLTVL.

In its sample, this clonotype was seen many times. This chain joins TRBV4-1 and TRBJ2-6; D is unclear. This CDR3 has 17 amino acids. CDR1 and CDR2 from the germline V gene are MGHRA and YSYEKL. Deletions cut 0 bases from V and 0 bases from J, with 9 bases between. The CDR3 sequence: CASSQEAYPSGANVLTF. CDR3 nucleotides: TGCGCCAGCAGCCAAGAGGCATATCCCTCTGGGGCCAACGTCCTGACTTTC.

V is TRBV27 and J is TRBJ1-2; tentative D call: TRBD1 (6 bases). In germline, CDR1 is MNHEY, CDR2 SMNVEV (reference sequence). Deletions cut 1 base from V and 8 bases from J, with 17 bases between. The CDR3 length is 15 residues. The CDR3 DNA reads as TGTGCCAGCAGTTTATATGGGGGGCCAATAGGAGGCTACACCTTC. The encoded protein is CASSLYGGPIGGYTF.

This clonotype appeared many times. The chain couples TRBV4-1 to TRBJ2-2; 7 nucleotides align to TRBD1. The J segment lost 3 bases and the V segment lost 4 bases, leaving 2 bases of the junction unmatched. Germline-derived CDR1 and CDR2 are MGHRA and YSYEKL. This CDR3 spans 14 amino acids. DNA of the CDR3: TGCGCCAGCAGCCTAGACAGGGACACCGGGGAGCTGTTTTTT. It specifies CASSLDRDTGELFF.

The chain combines TRBV9 with TRBJ2-2, with D perhaps matching TRBD1 or TRBD2 (5 bases each). The CDR3 covers 16 residues. V gave up 3 bases and J gave up 5 bases, with 17 bases separating them. From germline, CDR1 is SGDLS and CDR2 YYNGEE. CDR3 residues: CASSGIRDGRTGELFF. The CDR3, as DNA: TGTGCCAGCAGCGGCATTAGGGACGGCCGTACCGGGGAGCTGTTTTTT.

The rearrangement links TRBV4-1 to TRBJ1-2; D uncertain. The CDR3 has 13 residues. V was pared by 4 bases and J by 2 bases, with 8 bases between. From germline, CDR1 is MGHRA and CDR2 YSYEKL. The DNA for the CDR3 is TGCGCCAGCAGCCCCGCGGGGAACTATGGCTACACCTTC. As protein: CASSPAGNYGYTF.

This chain joins TRBV18 and TRBJ1-1; D is unclear. Germline values: CDR1 KGHSH, CDR2 LQKENI. Trimming took off 5 bases at V and 3 bases at J, with 10 bases between the two ends. The CDR3 has 13 residues. The CDR3 bases are TGTGCCAGCTCAATAGGACGGGACACTGAAGCTTTCTTT. Translating gives CASSIGRDTEAFF.

This clonotype has just a few counts. The J gene is TRBJ1-1, the V gene TRBV6-4; D possibly corresponds to TRBD1 (6 bases). There are 14 residues in the CDR3. The V gene's germline CDR1 is MRHNA and CDR2 SNTAGT. Trimming shortened V by 5 bases and J by 0 bases, and 10 bases separated the two germline ends. As DNA, the CDR3 is TGTGCCAGCAGTCCAGGGGACCTGAACACTGAAGCTTTCTTT. Residues: CASSPGDLNTEAFF.

The chain carries TRBV5-1 and TRBJ1-2, with D uncertain. The V gene lost 4 bases and the J gene lost 5 bases, with 15 bases spanning the gap. The CDR3 contains 14 residues. Germline CDR1 and CDR2: SGHRS and YFSETQ. The CDR3 is CASSPVLEEYGYTF. The CDR3 DNA reads as TGCGCCAGCAGCCCCGTCCTAGAAGAATATGGCTACACCTTC.

The chain joins TRBV19 to TRBJ2-7; TRBD2 might be the D (6 bases). V lost 4 bases to trimming and J lost 7 bases, with 8 bases between them. The CDR3 length is 11 residues. The germline CDR1 and CDR2 sequences are LNHDA and SQIVND (reference sequence). The CDR3 DNA reads as TGTGCCAGTAGTAGTGGACTAGAGCAGTACTTC. Amino acids: CASSSGLEQYF.

This clonotype was observed a handful of times. This chain links TRBV18 with TRBJ2-6; D is undetermined. Looked up from germline, CDR1 is KGHSH and CDR2 is LQKENI. V lost 7 bases to trimming and J lost 2 bases, with 9 bases between them. The CDR3 sequence is 14 residues long. In DNA, the CDR3 is TGTGCCAGCTTAAGCTCCGCTGGGGCCAACGTCCTGACTTTC. As protein: CASLSSAGANVLTF. Together with reference TRBV18 and TRBJ2-6, the CDR3 gives the full variable domain: NAGVMQNPRHLVRRRGQEARLRCSPMKGHSHVYWYRQLPEEGLKFMVYLQKENIIDESGMPKERFSAEFPKEGPSILRIQQVVRGDSAAYFCASLSSAGANVLTFGAGSRLTVL.

In this sample, this clonotype turned up a few times. The chain joins TRBV19 to TRBJ2-1; 9 bases map to TRBD2. CDR1 is LNHDA, CDR2 SQIVND, per germline (reference sequence). Losses at the gene ends were 3 bases for V and 4 bases for J; bases not matched to a gene: 4. The length of the CDR3 is 15 residues. CDR3 DNA: TGTGCCAGTAGTATTAGTGCGGGGGGGTACAATGAGCAGTTCTTC. Its protein product is CASSISAGGYNEQFF.

The V call is TRBV2, the J call TRBJ2-5; 9 bases line up with TRBD2. From germline, CDR1 is SNHLY and CDR2 FYNNEI. The trim removed 6 bases at V and 3 bases at J, leaving 17 bases unmatched. The CDR3 length is 18 residues. The CDR3, as DNA: TGTGCCAGCAGATTCCTTAGCGGGAGAGAGGCGCGGGAAGAGACCCAGTACTTC. This encodes CASRFLSGREAREETQYF.

CDR3 nucleotide sequence: TGTGCCAGCAGCTTAGTGAGGGGGGCAACAGATACGCAGTATTTT. Translation: CASSLVRGATDTQYF. V and J are TRBV11-2 and TRBJ2-3; D tentatively reads TRBD1 or TRBD2 (6 bases each). CDR3 length: 15 amino acids. Germline values: CDR1 SGHAT, CDR2 FQNNGV. V was trimmed by 1 base and J by 3 bases, leaving 11 bases between them.

This clonotype has just a few counts. V gene TRBV4-2 combines with J gene TRBJ2-1; tentatively, D is TRBD2 (5 bases). Trimming shortened V by 3 bases and J by 7 bases, and 7 bases separated the two germline ends. Germline V gene sequence: CDR1 LGHNA, CDR2 YNFKEQ. This CDR3 region has 12 residues. The CDR3: CASSHERNEQFF. CDR3 in DNA: TGTGCCAGCAGCCATGAGCGGAATGAGCAGTTCTTC.

This clonotype has a count of ten or more. This chain uses TRBV3-1 with TRBJ1-5; no clear D gene. This CDR3 contains 12 residues. CDR1 and CDR2 from the germline V gene are LGHDT and YNNKEL (reference sequence). V was clipped by 0 bases and J by 7 bases, with 4 bases between them. The CDR3 here is CASSQEGQPQHF. For the CDR3, the DNA is TGTGCCAGCAGCCAAGAGGGGCAGCCCCAGCATTTT.

The chain joins TRBV20-1 to TRBJ2-5; the match to TRBD2 covers 7 bases. V was pared by 0 bases and J by 4 bases, with 5 bases of the junction left unmatched. The CDR3 totals 14 residues. In germline, CDR1 is DFQATT, CDR2 SNEGSKA (reference sequence). CDR3 sequence reads: CSARESREIETQYF. The DNA for the CDR3 is TGCAGTGCTAGAGAATCGCGGGAGATAGAGACCCAGTACTTC.

This clonotype has at least ten counts. The chain employs TRBV29-1 and TRBJ1-2, with D possibly TRBD1 on 6 matching bases. The CDR3 contains 11 residues. CDR1 and CDR2 from the germline V gene are SQVTM and ANQGSEA. CDR3 DNA: TGCACCTCTGACAGGAGAGGTGGCTACACCTTC. It translates to CTSDRRGGYTF.

This clonotype appeared many times. CDR3 sequence reads: CASRNWAGANEAFF. The DNA of the CDR3 is TGTGCCAGCAGGAATTGGGCAGGGGCCAATGAAGCTTTCTTT. V gene TRBV7-9 combines with J gene TRBJ1-1; possibly TRBD1 for D (6 bases). This CDR3 region has 14 residues. CDR1 is SEHNR and CDR2 is FQNEAQ in the germline V gene (reference sequence). V dropped 6 bases and J dropped 7 bases, with 18 bases sitting between them.

V gene TRBV28 combines with J gene TRBJ1-5; D ambiguous. The CDR3 has 15 amino acids. The germline V gene has CDR1 MDHEN and CDR2 SYDVKM. The V end lost 8 bases, the J end lost 6 bases, and 20 bases lay between the germline ends. CDR3 protein: CASGLGLENGQPQHF. The CDR3 bases are TGTGCCAGCGGCCTGGGCCTTGAAAATGGTCAGCCCCAGCATTTT. The full variable domain, in which reference TRBV28 and TRBJ1-5 provide the parts outside the CDR3, is DVKVTQSSRYLVKRTGEKVFLECVQDMDHENMFWYRQDPGLGLRLIYFSYDVKMKEKGDIPEGYSVSREKKERFSLILESASTNQTSMYLCASGLGLENGQPQHFGDGTRLSIL.

This clonotype showed up many times. The CDR3 spells CASLRLADHGELFF. CDR3 sequence (DNA): TGTGCCAGCCTGAGACTAGCCGATCACGGGGAGCTGTTTTTT. The chain is built from TRBV2 and TRBJ2-2, with 7 bases aligning to TRBD2. Per the germline V gene, CDR1 is SNHLY and CDR2 is FYNNEI. The CDR3 runs 14 residues. The trim removed 8 bases at V and 7 bases at J, leaving 10 bases unmatched. Based on the CDR3 plus reference TRBV2 and TRBJ2-2, the full variable domain is EPEVTQTPSHQVTQMGQEVILRCVPISNHLYFYWYRQILGQKVEFLVSFYNNEISEKSEIFDDQFSVERPDGSNFTLKIRSTKLEDSAMYFCASLRLADHGELFFGEGSRLTVL.

This clonotype showed up just a few times. The chain couples TRBV20-1 to TRBJ1-4; D ambiguous. The CDR3 spans 16 residues. Per germline, CDR1 DFQATT and CDR2 SNEGSKA (reference sequence). V lost 0 bases and J 0 bases, leaving 11 bases between the germline ends. The chain's CDR3 is CSARDASRATNEKLFF. CDR3 bases: TGCAGTGCTAGAGACGCTAGCCGGGCAACTAATGAAAAACTGTTTTTT.

CDR3 DNA sequence: TGTGCCAGCAGCGAGGGCTGGGGGACTGAAGCTTTCTTT. It is translated as CASSEGWGTEAFF. The V gene is TRBV9, the J gene TRBJ1-1; perhaps TRBD1 as D (5 bases). From germline, CDR1 is SGDLS and CDR2 YYNGEE. V shed 3 bases and J shed 5 bases, with 11 bases lying between them. This CDR3 contains 13 residues.

V and J are TRBV6-2 or TRBV6-3 and TRBJ2-6; 7 bases align to TRBD1. V lost 5 bases, J lost 3 bases, and 4 bases stayed unmatched. CDR1 MNHEY and CDR2 SVGEGT come from the germline V gene. There are 15 residues in the CDR3. CDR3 protein: CASSDREDGANVLTF. CDR3 nucleotide sequence: TGTGCCAGCAGTGACAGGGAAGATGGGGCCAACGTCCTGACTTTC.

The chain links TRBV7-2 to TRBJ1-2; a possible D gene is TRBD1 (5 bases). Trimming removed 4 bases at V and 8 bases at J, with 17 bases between. The CDR3 is made up of 14 amino acids. Per the germline V gene, CDR1 is SGHTA and CDR2 is FQGNSA. CDR3 sequence: CASSSGLLGGGYTF. CDR3 nucleotides: TGTGCCAGCAGCTCGGGACTTCTCGGGGGAGGCTACACCTTC. Filled out from reference TRBV7-2 and TRBJ1-2, the complete variable domain reads GAGVSQSPSNKVTEKGKDVELRCDPISGHTALYWYRQSLGQGLEFLIYFQGNSAPDKSGLPSDRFSAERTGGSVSTLTIQRTQQEDSAVYLCASSSGLLGGGYTFGSGTRLTVV.